Listed below are T cell receptor beta chains from one sample, sequenced in a study of cytomegalovirus exposure and HLA in healthy donors. Data came from immunoSEQ multiplex PCR; TCRdb stores just in-frame clones and leaves some out. The sample consists of 72,000 or so clones, roughly 74% of them appearing once. Sequencing was performed on PBMCs. The receptors here all came from a human donor in good health. CDR3s include the opening cysteine and the closing phenylalanine or tryptophan. D genes are given only for firm matches. Only part of the rows carry a size: once, few, many, or a class if the clone is expanded.

J,V,D,size,DNA,CDR3
TRBJ2-3,TRBV25-1,TRBD2,-,TGTGCCAGCAATCGGGAGGGTACAGATACGCAGTATTTT,CASNREGTDTQYF
TRBJ2-2,TRBV6-6,-,-,TGTGCCAGCAGACCGACAGGCTTGGACACCGGGGAGCTGTTTTTT,CASRPTGLDTGELFF
TRBJ1-2,TRBV6-1,-,many,TGTGCCAGCAGTCCCGACAGCCTAGTGGAACATGGCTACACCTTC,CASSPDSLVEHGYTF
TRBJ1-3,TRBV19,-,few,TGTGCCAGTAGTTGGCAGGATCACTCTGGAAACACCATATATTTT,CASSWQDHSGNTIYF
TRBJ1-4,TRBV10-2,TRBD1,-,TGCGCCAGCAAAACAGGGGGCGCGACTAATGAAAAACTGTTTTTT,CASKTGGATNEKLFF
TRBJ2-1,TRBV5-1,TRBD2,-,TGCGCCAGCAGCTTGGAACTAGCGGGAGATACTGAGCAGTTCTTC,CASSLELAGDTEQFF
TRBJ1-1,TRBV5-1,TRBD1,-,TGCGCCAGCAGCTGGGACAGGGACACTGAAGCTTTCTTT,CASSWDRDTEAFF
TRBJ2-1,TRBV25-1,-,-,TGTGCCAGCAGTATTTCCCCAGGGTTATCCTACAATGAGCAGTTCTTC,CASSISPGLSYNEQFF
TRBJ1-3,TRBV28,TRBD1,-,TGTGCCAGCAGTTTAGTACGACAGGGGATTATTGGAAACACCATATATTTT,CASSLVRQGIIGNTIYF
TRBJ1-4,TRBV21-1,-,few,TGTGCCAGCAGCAGGCCAGATGCAACTAATGAAAAACTGTTTTTT,CASSRPDATNEKLFF
TRBJ1-1,TRBV5-1,-,-,TGCGCCAGCACTCGCGAAGGGGGAAAGGCTGAAGCTTTCTTT,CASTREGGKAEAFF
TRBJ1-3,TRBV12-2,-,-,TGTGCAAGTCGCTTAACTTGCTACTCTGGAAACACCATATATTTT,CASRLTCYSGNTIYF
TRBJ1-5,TRBV4-1,TRBD1,-,TGCGCCAGCAGCCCCCAGGACAGGAGCAATCAGCCCCAGCATTTT,CASSPQDRSNQPQHF
TRBJ1-1,TRBV27,-,-,TGTGCCAGCAGTCGAGGGGGACCTGAAGCTTTCTTT,CASSRGGPEAFF
TRBJ2-5,TRBV27,TRBD2,once,TGTGCCAGCAGTTTAGGACTAGCGGGAGGTGGGGAGACCCAGTACTTC,CASSLGLAGGGETQYF
TRBJ2-7,TRBV7-3,TRBD2,-,TGTGCCAGCTCCCCCGGAGCGGGAGCAAAGTACGAGCAGTACTTC,CASSPGAGAKYEQYF
TRBJ1-1,TRBV6-5,-,-,TGTGCCAGCAGCCCAGGGTTCGGGGCTTTCTTT,CASSPGFGAFF
TRBJ1-5,TRBV5-5,-,-,TGTGCCAGCAGCTTGGAAAGTCGGACAGCCTATAGCAATCAGCCCCAGCATTTT,CASSLESRTAYSNQPQHF
TRBJ2-7,TRBV5-1,TRBD1,-,TGCGCCAGCAGCATTTCCGGGACAGGGGGCTACGAGCAGTACTTC,CASSISGTGGYEQYF
TRBJ1-2,TRBV5-1,-,few,TGCGCCAGCAGCTTAAGGGCAGGGTATGGCTACACCTTC,CASSLRAGYGYTF
TRBJ2-7,TRBV5-4,TRBD2,medium-sized,TGTGCCAGCACCGGGGGACTAGCGGGAGAACGGTACTTC,CASTGGLAGERYF
TRBJ2-7,TRBV25-1,TRBD2,few,TGTGCCAGCAGGGCTAGCGGGGGCTCCTACGAGCAGTACTTC,CASRASGGSYEQYF
TRBJ1-1,TRBV5-4,TRBD1,few,TGTGCCAGCAGCCTTACAGGGGCGCCTGAAGCTTTCTTT,CASSLTGAPEAFF
TRBJ2-5,TRBV11-3,TRBD2,-,TGTGCCAGCAGCCAGAGGGGAGGCGGGAGGGAACGGGAGACCCAGTACTTC,CASSQRGGGRERETQYF
TRBJ1-4,TRBV13,-,few,TGTGCCAGCAGCCCCGGGCAGGTCGGGGAACTGTTTTTT,CASSPGQVGELFF
TRBJ1-4,TRBV19,TRBD1,-,TGTGCCAGTACCAATGGGTGGACAGGGGGAAGTGAAAAACTGTTTTTT,CASTNGWTGGSEKLFF
TRBJ2-1,TRBV4-1,TRBD2,-,TGCGCCAGCAGCCAAGAGAGACTAGCGGGAAGGAATGAGCAGTTCTTC,CASSQERLAGRNEQFF
TRBJ2-1,TRBV5-6,TRBD2,-,TGTGCCAGCAGCCTCACCCCGAGACTAGCGGGAAATGAGCAGTTCTTC,CASSLTPRLAGNEQFF
TRBJ1-1,TRBV11-1,TRBD1,-,TGTGCCAGCAGCCGACGGGACAGGAACACTGAAGCTTTCTTT,CASSRRDRNTEAFF
TRBJ1-4,TRBV5-4,-,few,TGTGCCAGCAGCGAACAGGGAGGGGACGAAAAACTGTTTTTT,CASSEQGGDEKLFF
TRBJ2-1,TRBV10-1,-,few,TGCGCCAGCAGTCCCCAAGGGGGGGATGAGCAGTTCTTC,CASSPQGGDEQFF
TRBJ2-5,TRBV5-1,-,-,TGCGCCAGCAGCTTGTCCGGGATTCCCGGGGAGGAGACCCAGTACTTC,CASSLSGIPGEETQYF
TRBJ2-7,TRBV4-1,-,-,TGCGCCAGCAGCCAAGGCCCCACAGTCCAATCCTACGAGCAGTACTTC,CASSQGPTVQSYEQYF
TRBJ2-7,TRBV6-1,TRBD1,-,TGTGCCAGCAGTGAAGCCAGGACAGGGGTACCTTACGAGCAGTACTTC,CASSEARTGVPYEQYF
TRBJ2-1,TRBV7-2,TRBD2,once,TGTGCCAGCAGCCCGGGACTAGCGGGCTTAGGGGAGCAGTTCTTC,CASSPGLAGLGEQFF
TRBJ1-2,TRBV25-1,-,-,TGTGCCAGCAGTGAACCCCTCGGGGGGAATGGTGTTGGCTACACCTTC,CASSEPLGGNGVGYTF
TRBJ1-1,TRBV5-6,-,-,TGTGCCAGCAGCTTGGGGAGGCGGCAGGGAGGAACTGAAGCTTTCTTT,CASSLGRRQGGTEAFF
TRBJ1-2,TRBV19,-,few,TGTGCCAGTAGACTACGGTCAGGGGAAGGTGGCTACACCTTC,CASRLRSGEGGYTF
TRBJ2-7,TRBV7-8,TRBD1,-,TGTGCCAGCAGCTTGGGACAGCTTAACGAGCAGTACTTC,CASSLGQLNEQYF
TRBJ1-1,TRBV6-4,-,-,TGTGCCAGCAGCCCGATGTCGGGTACAACTGAAGCTTTCTTT,CASSPMSGTTEAFF
TRBJ2-1,TRBV18,-,-,TGTGCCAGCTCACCACTCGCGGAATACAATGAGCAGTTCTTC,CASSPLAEYNEQFF
TRBJ1-5,TRBV19,TRBD1,once,TGTGCCAGTAGTATAACAGGGGGCGGCAATCAGCCCCAGCATTTT,CASSITGGGNQPQHF
TRBJ1-2,TRBV6-1,TRBD1,once,TGTGCCAGCCAGGGGGTTTATGGCTACACCTTC,CASQGVYGYTF
TRBJ2-5,TRBV28,TRBD1,-,TGTGCCAGCAGTTTCCTTACCCGGGACAGGGGCCAAGAGACCCAGTACTTC,CASSFLTRDRGQETQYF
TRBJ1-5,TRBV6-5,-,-,TGTGCCAGCAGTTATAGAGGGAAACAGCCCCAGCATTTT,CASSYRGKQPQHF
TRBJ2-5,TRBV5-1,TRBD1,-,TGCGCCAGCAGCTTAATTGACAGGGTGCTGGAGACCCAGTACTTC,CASSLIDRVLETQYF
TRBJ2-3,TRBV5-8,-,-,TGTGCCAGCAGCTTGGGACAGCAAATTCGCACAGATACGCAGTATTTT,CASSLGQQIRTDTQYF
TRBJ2-3,TRBV11-1,-,-,TGTGCCAGCAGCAGCGGCCGGGTCGATGCAACAGATACGCAGTATTTT,CASSSGRVDATDTQYF
TRBJ1-4,TRBV5-1,-,-,TGCGCCAGCAGCTTGGCCTGGGGGGGCACTAATGAAAAACTGTTTTTT,CASSLAWGGTNEKLFF
TRBJ1-3,TRBV25-1,-,-,TGTGCCAGCAGGCCACAGGTTCTCTCTGGAAACACCATATATTTT,CASRPQVLSGNTIYF
TRBJ2-7,TRBV5-4,TRBD2,-,TGTGCCAGCAGCTTGGCCCCTAGCGGGTACGAGCAGTACTTC,CASSLAPSGYEQYF
TRBJ2-1,TRBV5-1,-,-,TGCGCCAGCAGCCCCCTCGGGGATGAGCAGTTCTTC,CASSPLGDEQFF
TRBJ2-5,TRBV28,TRBD2,-,TGTGCCAGCAGTCCCGGGACTAGGAGAGGGGAGACCCAGTACTTC,CASSPGTRRGETQYF
TRBJ2-2,TRBV4-1,TRBD1,-,TGCGCCAGCAGCCGGAGCCGGGACAGGGAAGGCACCGGGGAGCTGTTTTTT,CASSRSRDREGTGELFF
TRBJ1-1,TRBV27,-,-,TGTGCCAGCAGTCCCTTACCCGGACACGATGGGAACACTGAAGCTTTCTTT,CASSPLPGHDGNTEAFF
TRBJ2-1,TRBV6-4,TRBD2,-,TGTGCCAGCAGTGAGGGCAGCGGGAGCGATGAGCAGTTCTTC,CASSEGSGSDEQFF
TRBJ1-2,TRBV6-1,TRBD1,-,TGTGCCAGCAGTGAAAGGACAGGGGGAGTGGGCTATGGCTACACCTTC,CASSERTGGVGYGYTF
TRBJ1-1,TRBV7-7,-,-,TGTGCCAGCAGCTCGCAGGTCGGCACTGAAGCTTTCTTT,CASSSQVGTEAFF
TRBJ2-2,TRBV7-6,-,-,TGTGCCAGCAGCTCCACATTACAGGGATTAGGCGGGGAGCTGTTTTTT,CASSSTLQGLGGELFF
TRBJ1-1,TRBV2,TRBD1,-,TGTGCCAGCAGACCCTCAGGGGGGGAAGCTTTCTTT,CASRPSGGEAFF